The 11 T cell receptor beta chains below were found in one sample sequenced in a study of blood T cells in healthy people across ages. It was with a sample-barcoded 5' primer and a J-beta primer mix that a second PCR of about 6 to 12 cycles was run. TCRdb reprocessed the 5' RACE reads via MiXCR and lists one record per CDR3 protein. The repertoire holds around 670,000 distinct CDR3 sequences, with approximately 30% as singletons. Specimen: blood. All receptors derive from a woman aged 80 or over in good health.

This clonotype was observed at least ten times. This chain connects TRBV11-2 to TRBJ2-7; 13 bases align to TRBD2. In germline, CDR1 is SGHAT, CDR2 FQNNGV. V trimming: 1 base; J trimming: 0 bases; junction bases outside the gene matches: 9. There are 19 residues in the CDR3. Written as DNA, the CDR3 is TGTGCCAGCAGCTTAGGACCGGGACTAGCGGGGTATAGCTCCTACGAGCAGTACTTC. The encoded protein is CASSLGPGLAGYSSYEQYF. The entire variable domain, with the rest obtained from reference TRBV11-2 and TRBJ2-7, is as follows: EAGVAQSPRYKIIEKRQSVAFWCNPISGHATLYWYQQILGQGPKLLIQFQNNGVVDDSQLPKDRFSAERLKGVDSTLKIQPAKLEDSAVYLCASSLGPGLAGYSSYEQYFGPGTRLTVT.

In its sample, this clonotype was seen many times. A read error may be the cause here, since a much bigger clone is one base away. The CDR3: CSASCDRGSDTQYF. DNA for the CDR3: TGCAGTGCTAGTTGCGACAGGGGGTCAGATACGCAGTATTTT. This sequence joins TRBV20-1 and TRBJ2-3; 9 positions match TRBD1. CDR1 is DFQATT and CDR2 is SNEGSKA in the germline V gene (reference sequence). The CDR3 contains 14 residues. After removal of 3 bases from V and 4 bases from J, the junction contained 5 bases not matched to a gene.

J is TRBJ1-3 and V is TRBV20-1; D call uncertain. Trimming took 5 bases from V and 0 from J, leaving 11 bases between them. Per germline, CDR1 DFQATT and CDR2 SNEGSKA (reference sequence). The CDR3 covers 14 residues. This CDR3 reads CSAPEQRSGNTIYF. CDR3 DNA: TGCAGTGCTCCAGAGCAACGCTCTGGAAACACCATATATTTT.

In its sample, this clonotype was seen many times. The chain uses TRBV7-2 and TRBJ2-2; 7 bases align to TRBD1. V was clipped by 5 bases and J by 4 bases; unmatched bases: 10. The CDR3 covers 16 residues. Germline V gene sequence: CDR1 SGHTA, CDR2 FQGNSA. For the CDR3, the DNA is TGTGCCAGCAGCCGGAACAGGGGAATGGGCACCGGGGAGCTGTTTTTT. This gives the protein CASSRNRGMGTGELFF.

Remarks on this clonotype: A much larger clone sits a single nucleotide away, making a read error possible. CDR3 DNA sequence: TGCAGCGCGGGCCGGGACTATGGCTACACCTTC. It encodes CSAGRDYGYTF. The genes are TRBV29-1 and TRBJ1-2; D gene ambiguous. Germline values: CDR1 SQVTM, CDR2 ANQGSEA. V was shortened by 7 bases and J by 3 bases, with 9 bases between the two germline ends. The CDR3 contains 11 residues.

Points on this clonotype: This sequence may be a read error, since a much larger clone differs from it by one base. The chain links TRBV12-3 or TRBV12-4 to TRBJ2-3, with D hard to call. There are 10 residues in the CDR3. The CDR3 loop is CASSVDAQYF. CDR3 sequence (DNA): TGTGCCAGCAGTGTAGATGCGCAGTATTTT.

The chain recombines TRBV7-8 with TRBJ2-1; TRBD2 matches at 10 bases. Germline CDR1 reads SGHVS; CDR2 reads FQNEAQ. The CDR3 has 16 residues. V dropped 3 bases and J dropped 8; count of bases not matched to a gene: 10. CDR3 loop: CASSFVSLAGAYEQFF. The CDR3 coding sequence is TGTGCCAGCAGCTTCGTGTCTCTAGCGGGAGCATATGAGCAGTTCTTC. Drawing the rest from reference TRBV7-8 and TRBJ2-1, the complete variable domain is GAGVSQSPRYKVAKRGQDVALRCDPISGHVSLFWYQQALGQGPEFLTYFQNEAQLDKSGLPSDRFFAERPEGSVSTLKIQRTQQEDSAVYLCASSFVSLAGAYEQFFGPGTRLTVL.

The V gene is TRBV27, the J gene TRBJ2-3; D is unresolved. CDR1 and CDR2 from the germline V gene are MNHEY and SMNVEV (reference sequence). The CDR3 runs to 15 residues. V lost 6 bases and J lost 0, with 13 bases in between. The CDR3 spells CASRPWVASTDTQYF. CDR3 nucleotide sequence: TGTGCCAGCAGGCCCTGGGTGGCTAGCACAGATACGCAGTATTTT.

The chain recombines TRBV12-3 or TRBV12-4 with TRBJ1-5; D is perhaps TRBD1 (5 bases). V lost 2 bases and J lost 7, with 12 bases in between. CDR3 size: 14 residues. The DNA for the CDR3 is TGTGCCAGCAGTTTAATAGGGACGGGCCAGCCCCAGCATTTT. This translates into CASSLIGTGQPQHF.

With respect to this clonotype: A much larger clone lies one base from this, so it may be a read error. J is TRBJ1-2 and V is TRBV7-3; 9 bases agree with TRBD1. In germline, CDR1 is SGHTA, CDR2 FQGTGA. The CDR3 has 14 residues. The DNA of the CDR3 is TGTGCCAGCAGCTCCGGGACAGGGAACGATGGCGACACCTTC. It yields the protein CASSSGTGNDGDTF.

This clonotype was recorded many times. V gene TRBV6-6 combines with J gene TRBJ2-7, with TRBD1 identical over 8 bases. The CDR3 length is 14 residues. The J segment lost 4 bases and the V segment lost 5 bases, leaving 7 bases of the junction unmatched. The V gene's germline CDR1 is MNHNY and CDR2 SVGAGI (reference sequence). The CDR3 loop reads CASSQGTGRYEQYF. CDR3 bases: TGTGCCAGCAGTCAGGGGACAGGACGATACGAGCAGTACTTC.